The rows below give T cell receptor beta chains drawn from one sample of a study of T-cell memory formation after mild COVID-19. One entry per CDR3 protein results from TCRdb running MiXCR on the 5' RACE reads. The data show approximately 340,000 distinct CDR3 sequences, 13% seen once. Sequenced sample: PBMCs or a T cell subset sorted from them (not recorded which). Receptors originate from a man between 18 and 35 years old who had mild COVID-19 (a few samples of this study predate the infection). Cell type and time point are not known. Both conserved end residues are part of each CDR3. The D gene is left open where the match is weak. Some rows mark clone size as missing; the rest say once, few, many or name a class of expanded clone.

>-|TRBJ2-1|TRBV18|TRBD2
CASSPNAGGPTNEQFF
TGTGCCAGCTCACCGAATGCGGGGGGGCCGACGAATGAGCAGTTCTTC
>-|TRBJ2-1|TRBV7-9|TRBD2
CASSSGLAGIRGEQFF
TGTGCCAGCAGCTCGGGACTAGCGGGGATACGCGGAGAGCAGTTCTTC
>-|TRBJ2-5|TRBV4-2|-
CASSQERGAQETQYF
TGTGCCAGCAGCCAAGAACGAGGGGCCCAAGAGACCCAGTACTTC
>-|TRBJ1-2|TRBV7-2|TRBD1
CASSLAGQNYGYTF
TGTGCCAGCAGCTTAGCGGGACAGAACTATGGCTACACCTTC
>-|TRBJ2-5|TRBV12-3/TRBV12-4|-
CASRGQLQETQYF
TGTGCCAGCAGGGGTCAGCTCCAAGAGACCCAGTACTTC
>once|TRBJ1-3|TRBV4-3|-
CASSQDRGTNTIYF
TGCGCCAGCAGCCAAGATCGGGGGACAAACACCATATATTTT
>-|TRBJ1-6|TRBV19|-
CASTPDRDRSPLHF
TGTGCCAGTACGCCGGACCGGGATAGATCACCCCTCCACTTT
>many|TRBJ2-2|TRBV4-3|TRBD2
CASSHVSGGAGGELFF
TGCGCCAGCAGCCATGTCAGCGGGGGGGCCGGCGGGGAGCTGTTTTTT
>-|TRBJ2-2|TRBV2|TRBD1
CASQQGMNTGELFF
TGTGCCAGTCAACAGGGGATGAACACCGGGGAGCTGTTTTTT
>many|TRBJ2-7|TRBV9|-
CASSVGGGTYEQYF
TGTGCCAGCAGCGTAGGAGGGGGGACCTACGAGCAGTACTTC
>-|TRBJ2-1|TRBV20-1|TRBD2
CSARGPSGGAYNEQFF
TGCAGTGCTAGAGGCCCTAGCGGGGGGGCTTACAATGAGCAGTTCTTC